This record covers a single TCR beta chain. The CDR3 runs 15 residues. V gave up 11 bases and J gave up 4 bases; unmatched junction bases: 10. Germline CDR1 is SNHLY and CDR2 is FYNNEI. The data stem from a study of cytotoxic CD8 clonotypes in ibrutinib-treated CLL. Here immunoSEQ multiplex PCR was the method, and the copy in TCRdb shows in-frame clones only, minus some. The sample lists 23,000 or so clones, roughly 65% occurring once. The source material was PBMCs, sampled after 24 months of ibrutinib treatment. This chain uses TRBV2 with TRBJ2-2; TRBD1 agrees at 10 bases. The clonotype originates from a human donor with chronic lymphocytic leukemia. CDR3 protein: CAGRQGAVGTGELFF. In DNA form, the CDR3 reads TGTGCCGGTAGACAGGGGGCGGTGGGCACCGGGGAGCTGTTTTTT.